This T cell receptor (beta chain) was observed in a study of graft-versus-host responses after intestinal transplantation (dated by TCRdb to the early 2020s). Turning to the overall study: The transplants that recipients got were multivisceral, liver-intestinal, or isolated intestinal. Every recipient was given anti-thymocyte globulin induction, then maintenance tacrolimus and steroids for 3 to 4 years. After intestinal transplantation, graft-versus-host and host-versus-graft alloreactive T cell clones in the graft, circulation and bone marrow were tracked using bulk TCR-beta CDR3 sequencing. Alloreactive clones were identified by sequencing pre-transplant mixed lymphocyte reaction products and comparing these products with unstimulated pre-transplant donor and recipient T cells. The cohort enrolled 24 intestinal transplant recipients, one of whom was a retransplant, and 3 patients without pretransplant specimens were excluded. Donor T cell macrochimerism was defined as a peak of at least 4% donor T cells among recipient peripheral blood mononuclear cells. Instead of going to the commercial service, samples from a few later patients were sequenced in-house on an Illumina MiSeq and processed with MiXCR. What the research found in general, with its limitations: Peak levels of circulating GvH clones were associated with declines in HvG clones early after transplant. GvH clones were found in recipient bone marrow, and some of the GvH clones appeared earlier in ileal mucosa or blood, which is consistent with an intestinal mucosal origin. High GvH to HvG T cell clonal ratios were observed in the allografts of patients with donor T cell macrochimerism. The conclusions were limited by the relatively low number and heterogeneity of the intestinal transplant patients.

The library was built by means of the immunoSEQ multiplex PCR assay. For most patients, genomic DNA was isolated with the Qiagen DNeasy Blood and Tissue Kit and sent frozen to Adaptive Biotechnologies for TCR sequencing. Adaptive Biotechnologies carried out high-throughput TCR-beta CDR3 sequencing of genomic DNA for most patients. The study's processing was this. Adaptive's ImmunoSEQ software was the source of the TCR sequencing data for roughly 19 patients, while a few other patients were processed with MiXCR and VDJtools. To correct CD4 versus CD8 sorting errors, sequences present in both subsets at a frequency ratio below 5:1 were removed. Because the origin of CDR3 nucleotide sequences shared between donor and recipient could not be assigned, those sequences were removed. To count as alloreactive, a clone needed at least 2-fold expansion over unstimulated cells and a minimum CFSE-low frequency of 0.002% (template counts) or 0.001% (read counts). Clones were considered mappable if detected in sequenced pre-transplant spleen, lymph node, or MLR CFSE-low populations of the donor or recipient. The cumulative frequency of alloreactive clones was calculated as a percentage of all sequences, weighted by copy number. What TCRdb holds here is the immuneACCESS table cut down to in-frame rearrangements. Part of the clones is not present; checked against another copy, under half of the missing clones reflect an unresolved V gene, and the others are unexplained. The V and J calls and clone size were taken over from that table, and D and trimming were inferred from the DNA. The sample records about 88,000 clones, roughly 89% of which are singletons. The top ten clonotypes cover over 0.3% of the sample.

In regard to this clone: What antigen it recognizes has not been identified. Qualities for individual bases were not recorded, and no much larger clone is one base off.

The meaning of the sample's time point label: cells obtained before transplantation from donor or recipient. CD3+CD4+ and CD3+CD8+ populations were FACS-sorted from unstimulated pre-transplant donor and recipient cells taken from spleen or lymph nodes. This sample comprised unstimulated CD4+ T cells sorted from spleen or lymph node cells, obtained before intestinal transplant. This receptor was obtained from a human donor who received an intestinal transplant.

The nucleotides are TGTGCCAGCAGTCCTTATAGCGGGAAGGGGACCGGGGAGCTGTTTTTT. Translated, this is CASSPYSGKGTGELFF. Recombination connected TRBV6-6 to TRBJ2-2, with 8 bases in between that match TRBD2. CDR1 MNHNY and CDR2 SVGAGI are derived from the germline V gene (reference sequence). Including cysteine and phenylalanine, the CDR3 has 16 amino acids. Only the CDR3 portion is preserved as DNA: 48 bases, with reading frame beginning at the first base. Trimming leaves V shorter by 5 bases and J shorter by 5 bases, with the junction holding 10 bases beyond the gene matches.